The rows below give T cell receptor beta chains drawn from one sample of a study of blood T cell repertoires in COVID-19. Here immunoSEQ multiplex PCR was the method, and the copy in TCRdb shows in-frame clones only, minus some. The top ten clones hold 0.8% to 0.9% of a sample with some 120,000 clones, approximately 88% of them seen once. The source material was peripheral blood. The origin of the receptors is a woman between 65 and 79 years old with acute or convalescent COVID-19. CDR3s include the opening cysteine and the closing phenylalanine or tryptophan. The D gene is left open where the match is weak. Clone sizes are given selectively: once, few, many, or a class where the clone is expanded.

CDR3,DNA,V,size,J,D
CASSLVTGNYGYTF,TGTGCCAGCAGCCTCGTCACAGGGAACTATGGCTACACCTTC,TRBV14,NA,TRBJ1-2,NA
CASSLNWEQYF,TGTGCCAGCAGCCTAAATTGGGAGCAGTACTTC,TRBV11-2,NA,TRBJ2-7,NA
CASLQGYLPKPQHF,TGTGCCAGTTTGCAGGGGTACCTTCCAAAGCCCCAGCATTTT,TRBV6-5,NA,TRBJ1-5,NA
CASSTGSETQYF,TGTGCCAGCAGTACAGGGTCGGAGACCCAGTACTTC,TRBV6-5,few,TRBJ2-5,NA
CASSQEGGSNQPQHF,TGTGCCAGCTCACAAGAAGGGGGAAGCAATCAGCCCCAGCATTTT,TRBV18,NA,TRBJ1-5,NA
CASSLVGSQPQHF,TGTGCCAGCAGCTTAGTAGGGAGTCAGCCCCAGCATTTT,TRBV13,NA,TRBJ1-5,NA
CASSGGWNNEQFF,TGTGCCAGCAGCGGGGGGTGGAACAATGAGCAGTTCTTC,TRBV7-8,NA,TRBJ2-1,NA
CASSSRTLGQGGNEQFF,TGTGCCAGCAGCTCCCGGACGCTGGGGCAGGGTGGGAATGAGCAGTTCTTC,TRBV11-3,NA,TRBJ2-1,NA
CASSIRTGMNTEAFF,TGCGCCAGCAGCATCCGGACGGGAATGAACACTGAAGCTTTCTTT,TRBV5-1,NA,TRBJ1-1,NA
CATSETGGKNYGYTF,TGTGCCACCAGTGAAACAGGGGGCAAGAACTATGGCTACACCTTC,TRBV24-1,NA,TRBJ1-2,TRBD1
CAISESGTSGTGELFF,TGTGCCATCAGTGAGTCTGGGACTAGCGGTACCGGGGAGCTGTTTTTT,TRBV10-3,NA,TRBJ2-2,TRBD2
CASSFPTGAGTDTQYF,TGTGCCAGTAGTTTCCCGACAGGGGCTGGCACAGATACGCAGTATTTT,TRBV19,once,TRBJ2-3,TRBD1
CASSSTGKPTYGYTF,TGTGCCAGCAGCTCAACAGGGAAGCCGACCTATGGCTACACCTTC,TRBV7-9,NA,TRBJ1-2,NA
CASSQDMGNRGWRNYGYTF,TGTGCCAGCAGCCAAGATATGGGGAACAGGGGCTGGCGAAACTATGGCTACACCTTC,TRBV3-1/TRBV3-2,NA,TRBJ1-2,TRBD1
CASSADRDSGANVLTF,TGTGCCAGCAGCGCCGACAGGGACTCTGGGGCCAACGTCCTGACTTTC,TRBV11-1,NA,TRBJ2-6,TRBD1
CASSEGAPGGSFRQPQHF,TGTGCCAGCAGTGAAGGTGCTCCAGGGGGATCCTTCAGGCAGCCCCAGCATTTT,TRBV6-1,NA,TRBJ1-5,TRBD1
CAWSDRVVGEKLFF,TGTGCCTGGAGTGACAGGGTGGTCGGAGAAAAACTGTTTTTT,TRBV30,few,TRBJ1-4,NA
CASSQVATSGSVLNEQFF,TGTGCCAGCAGCCAAGTGGCCACTAGCGGGAGCGTTCTTAATGAGCAGTTCTTC,TRBV3-1/TRBV3-2,NA,TRBJ2-1,TRBD2
CASSRPDTDTQYF,TGTGCCAGCAGCCGCCCAGACACAGATACGCAGTATTTT,TRBV7-9,NA,TRBJ2-3,NA
CASFEVGTGLSPLHF,TGTGCCAGCTTTGAGGTGGGAACAGGGCTGTCACCCCTCCACTTT,TRBV6-5,NA,TRBJ1-6,NA
CASSPLADVSTDTQYF,TGCGCCAGCAGCCCCCTTGCGGATGTTAGCACAGATACGCAGTATTTT,TRBV5-1,NA,TRBJ2-3,NA
CATETSGLSTDTQYF,TGTGCCACCGAGACTAGCGGACTAAGCACAGATACGCAGTATTTT,TRBV19,NA,TRBJ2-3,TRBD2
CASSPMTALSGANVLTF,TGTGCCAGCAGTCCCATGACAGCCCTCTCTGGGGCCAACGTCCTGACTTTC,TRBV6-6,NA,TRBJ2-6,NA
CASSLAQNYGYTF,TGTGCCAGCAGTTTAGCCCAGAACTATGGCTACACCTTC,TRBV12-3/TRBV12-4,once,TRBJ1-2,NA
CASSQDAGDNSPLHF,TGCGCCAGCAGCCAAGATGCGGGGGATAATTCACCCCTCCACTTT,TRBV4-1,NA,TRBJ1-6,NA
CAASTGGANTEAFF,TGTGCCGCTTCTACAGGGGGCGCGAACACTGAAGCTTTCTTT,TRBV3-1/TRBV3-2,NA,TRBJ1-1,TRBD1
CASSARVNEKLFF,TGTGCCAGCAGTGCCCGGGTTAATGAAAAACTGTTTTTT,TRBV28,NA,TRBJ1-4,NA
CASSPSRSGGSDTQYF,TGTGCCAGCAGCCCCTCCCGTAGCGGGGGGAGTGATACGCAGTATTTT,TRBV7-2,NA,TRBJ2-3,TRBD2
CASSQVSRYEQYF,TGTGCCAGCAGCCAAGTGTCCCGCTACGAGCAGTACTTC,TRBV4-2,NA,TRBJ2-7,NA
CASSYSGTTNTGELFF,TGTGCCAGCAGTTACTCGGGGACTACGAACACCGGGGAGCTGTTTTTT,TRBV6-5,NA,TRBJ2-2,TRBD2
CASVRTSGRGFGNEQFF,TGTGCCAGCGTTCGGACTAGCGGGAGGGGCTTCGGCAATGAGCAGTTCTTC,TRBV28,once,TRBJ2-1,TRBD2
CASSQLDRAPEAFF,TGCGCCAGCAGTCAATTGGACAGGGCTCCTGAAGCTTTCTTT,TRBV23-1,NA,TRBJ1-1,TRBD1
CASSTGPRGNSPLHF,TGTGCCAGCAGCACCGGCCCGAGAGGTAATTCACCCCTCCACTTT,TRBV9,NA,TRBJ1-6,NA
CASSFDGLAGSSYEQYF,TGTGCCAGCAGCTTCGACGGACTAGCGGGGAGCTCCTACGAGCAGTACTTC,TRBV5-6,NA,TRBJ2-7,TRBD2